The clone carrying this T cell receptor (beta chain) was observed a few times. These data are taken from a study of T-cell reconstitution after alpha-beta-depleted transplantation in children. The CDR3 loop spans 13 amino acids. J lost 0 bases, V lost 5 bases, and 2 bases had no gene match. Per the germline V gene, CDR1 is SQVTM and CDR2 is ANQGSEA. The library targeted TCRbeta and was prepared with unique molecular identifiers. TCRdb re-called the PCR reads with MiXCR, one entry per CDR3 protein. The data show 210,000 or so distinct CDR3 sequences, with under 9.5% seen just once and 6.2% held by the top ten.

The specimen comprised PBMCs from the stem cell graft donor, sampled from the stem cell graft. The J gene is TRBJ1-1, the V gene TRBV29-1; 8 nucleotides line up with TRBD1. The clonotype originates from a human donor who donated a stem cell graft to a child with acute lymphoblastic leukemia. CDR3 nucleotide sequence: TGCAGCGTTTTGGGACAGGTGAACACTGAAGCTTTCTTT. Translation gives CSVLGQVNTEAFF.